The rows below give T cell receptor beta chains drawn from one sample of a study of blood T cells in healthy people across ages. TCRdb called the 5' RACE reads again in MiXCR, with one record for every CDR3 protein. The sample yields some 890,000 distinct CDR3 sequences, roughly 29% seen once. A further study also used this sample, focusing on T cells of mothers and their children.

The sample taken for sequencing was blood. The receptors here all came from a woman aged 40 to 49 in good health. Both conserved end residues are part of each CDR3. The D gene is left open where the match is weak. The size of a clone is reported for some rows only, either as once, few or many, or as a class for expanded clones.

cdr3_nt: TGTGCCAGCAGTTTATCAGCTTGGTTCCCAGATACGCAGTATTTT; cdr3_aa: CASSLSAWFPDTQYF; clone_size: NA; d_call: NA; j_call: TRBJ2-3; v_call: TRBV27; cdr3_length: 15
cdr3_nt: TGTGCCAGCAGATTCGGGGGGGTGGTAACAGATACGCAGTATTTT; cdr3_aa: CASRFGGVVTDTQYF; clone_size: few; d_call: TRBD2; j_call: TRBJ2-3; v_call: TRBV7-2; cdr3_length: 15
cdr3_nt: TGTGCCAGCAGCCAGCAGGGGGACCCCACCTACGAGCAGTACTTC; cdr3_aa: CASSQQGDPTYEQYF; clone_size: many; d_call: TRBD1; j_call: TRBJ2-7; v_call: TRBV3-1; cdr3_length: 15
cdr3_nt: TGCGCCAGCAGCCACCCGGACTTCACAGAGCCCCAGTACTTC; cdr3_aa: CASSHPDFTEPQYF; clone_size: few; d_call: NA; j_call: TRBJ2-7; v_call: TRBV4-1; cdr3_length: 14
cdr3_nt: TGTGCCAGCAGTGCTGACGGAATTTCACCCCTCCACTTT; cdr3_aa: CASSADGISPLHF; clone_size: few; d_call: NA; j_call: TRBJ1-6; v_call: TRBV12-3/TRBV12-4; cdr3_length: 13
cdr3_nt: TGTGCCAGCAGCCCTGGGCTAGCGGGGGGAGGAGAGACCCAGTACTTC; cdr3_aa: CASSPGLAGGGETQYF; clone_size: few; d_call: TRBD2; j_call: TRBJ2-5; v_call: TRBV7-2; cdr3_length: 16
cdr3_nt: TGTGCCAGCAGCCGCTCCGGGACTGACCTTGACTATGGCTACACCTTC; cdr3_aa: CASSRSGTDLDYGYTF; clone_size: NA; d_call: NA; j_call: TRBJ1-2; v_call: TRBV6-5; cdr3_length: 16
cdr3_nt: TGTGCCACCAGTGATTTGAGGGGGGCAGCTTTCTTT; cdr3_aa: CATSDLRGAAFF; clone_size: NA; d_call: NA; j_call: TRBJ1-1; v_call: TRBV24-1; cdr3_length: 12
cdr3_nt: TGCGCCAGCAGCGCGACTAGCGGGGGGCTCCGGGAGACCCAGTACTTC; cdr3_aa: CASSATSGGLRETQYF; clone_size: NA; d_call: TRBD2; j_call: TRBJ2-5; v_call: TRBV5-1; cdr3_length: 16
cdr3_nt: TGTGCCAGCAGCGGAGACGCGGAGACCCAGTACTTC; cdr3_aa: CASSGDAETQYF; clone_size: few; d_call: NA; j_call: TRBJ2-5; v_call: TRBV6-2/TRBV6-3; cdr3_length: 12
cdr3_nt: TGTGCCAGCAGTTTCAGGCGGACCAAAAACATTCAGTACTTC; cdr3_aa: CASSFRRTKNIQYF; clone_size: NA; d_call: NA; j_call: TRBJ2-4; v_call: TRBV12-3/TRBV12-4; cdr3_length: 14
cdr3_nt: TGTGCCAGCAGCCAAGGAGAGAGGGAGCCTACCCAGGAGACCCAGTACTTC; cdr3_aa: CASSQGEREPTQETQYF; clone_size: few; d_call: NA; j_call: TRBJ2-5; v_call: TRBV3-1; cdr3_length: 17
cdr3_nt: TGCAGTGCTACTGCGGGGACCACTACTAGCACAGATACGCAGTATTTT; cdr3_aa: CSATAGTTTSTDTQYF; clone_size: NA; d_call: NA; j_call: TRBJ2-3; v_call: TRBV20-1; cdr3_length: 16
cdr3_nt: TGCGCCAGCAGCTTCACTCAGGGGAGGGCCTATGAGCAGTTCTTC; cdr3_aa: CASSFTQGRAYEQFF; clone_size: few; d_call: NA; j_call: TRBJ2-1; v_call: TRBV5-1; cdr3_length: 15
cdr3_nt: TGTGCCAGCAGCGTAGGGGTAGAGCCCTACGAGCAGTACTTC; cdr3_aa: CASSVGVEPYEQYF; clone_size: NA; d_call: NA; j_call: TRBJ2-7; v_call: TRBV9; cdr3_length: 14
cdr3_nt: TGTGCCAGCAGTTACTCGATGGCGGGGACCACTGAAGCTTTCTTT; cdr3_aa: CASSYSMAGTTEAFF; clone_size: NA; d_call: NA; j_call: TRBJ1-1; v_call: TRBV6-5; cdr3_length: 15
cdr3_nt: TGTGCCAGCAGCCAAAGAGACAGGAACACCGGGGAGCTGTTTTTT; cdr3_aa: CASSQRDRNTGELFF; clone_size: few; d_call: NA; j_call: TRBJ2-2; v_call: TRBV3-1; cdr3_length: 15
cdr3_nt: TGCGCCAGCAGCTATGCCGACCAGGAGGGAGCTTTCTTT; cdr3_aa: CASSYADQEGAFF; clone_size: few; d_call: NA; j_call: TRBJ1-1; v_call: TRBV5-1; cdr3_length: 13
cdr3_nt: TGTGCCAGCAGCGTAGGGCTGAGCGGGGGGAAACAAGAGACCCAGTACTTC; cdr3_aa: CASSVGLSGGKQETQYF; clone_size: NA; d_call: TRBD2; j_call: TRBJ2-5; v_call: TRBV9; cdr3_length: 17
cdr3_nt: TGTGCCAGCAGCTATTATGGGACCCAGTACTTC; cdr3_aa: CASSYYGTQYF; clone_size: few; d_call: NA; j_call: TRBJ2-5; v_call: TRBV27; cdr3_length: 11